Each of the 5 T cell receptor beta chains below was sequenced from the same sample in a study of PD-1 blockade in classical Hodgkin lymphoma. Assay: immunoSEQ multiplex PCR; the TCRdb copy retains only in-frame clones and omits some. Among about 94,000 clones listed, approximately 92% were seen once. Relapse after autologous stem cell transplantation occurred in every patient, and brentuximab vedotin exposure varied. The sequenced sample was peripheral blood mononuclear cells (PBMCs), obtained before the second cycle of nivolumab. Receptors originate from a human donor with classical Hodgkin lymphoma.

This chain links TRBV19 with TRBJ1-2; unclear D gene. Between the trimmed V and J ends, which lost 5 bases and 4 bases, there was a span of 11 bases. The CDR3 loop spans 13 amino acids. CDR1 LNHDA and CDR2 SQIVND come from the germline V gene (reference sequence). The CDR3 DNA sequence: TGTGCCAGTAGTTTATTGGCCGCCTATGGCTACACCTTC. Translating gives CASSLLAAYGYTF.

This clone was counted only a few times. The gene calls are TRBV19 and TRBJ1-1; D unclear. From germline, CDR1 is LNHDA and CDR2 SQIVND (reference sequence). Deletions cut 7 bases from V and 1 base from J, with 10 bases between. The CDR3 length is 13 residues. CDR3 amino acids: CASNRRPNTEAFF. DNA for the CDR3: TGTGCCAGTAATCGCAGGCCGAACACTGAAGCTTTCTTT. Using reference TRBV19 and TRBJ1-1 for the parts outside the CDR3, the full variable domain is DGGITQSPKYLFRKEGQNVTLSCEQNLNHDAMYWYRQDPGQGLRLIYYSQIVNDFQKGDIAEGYSVSREKKESFPLTVTSAQKNPTAFYLCASNRRPNTEAFFGQGTRLTVV.

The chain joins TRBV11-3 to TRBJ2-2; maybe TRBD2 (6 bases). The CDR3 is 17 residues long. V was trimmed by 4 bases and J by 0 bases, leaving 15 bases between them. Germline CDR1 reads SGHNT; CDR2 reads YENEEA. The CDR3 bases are TGTGCCAGCAGCTCCCGCCGGGACTCCGCGAACACCGGGGAGCTGTTTTTT. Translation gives CASSSRRDSANTGELFF. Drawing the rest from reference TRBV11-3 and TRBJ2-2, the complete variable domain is EAGVVQSPRYKIIEKKQPVAFWCNPISGHNTLYWYLQNLGQGPELLIRYENEEAVDDSQLPKDRFSAERLKGVDSTLKIQPAELGDSAVYLCASSSRRDSANTGELFFGEGSRLTVL.

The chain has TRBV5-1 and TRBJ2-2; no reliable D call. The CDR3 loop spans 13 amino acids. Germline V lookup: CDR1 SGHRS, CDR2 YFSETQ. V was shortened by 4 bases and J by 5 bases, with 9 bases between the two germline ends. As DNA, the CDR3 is TGCGCCAGCAGCCTACTGACTACCGGGGAGCTGTTTTTT. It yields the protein CASSLLTTGELFF.

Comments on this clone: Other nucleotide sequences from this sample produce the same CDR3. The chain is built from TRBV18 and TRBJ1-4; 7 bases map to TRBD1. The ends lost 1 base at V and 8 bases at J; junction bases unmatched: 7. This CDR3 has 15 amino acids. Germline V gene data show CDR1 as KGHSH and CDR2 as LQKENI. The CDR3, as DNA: TGTGCCAGCTCACCACGGACAGGCATTCGAGAAAAACTGTTTTTT. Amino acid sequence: CASSPRTGIREKLFF.